Each of the 8 T cell receptor delta chains below was sequenced from the same sample in a study of γδ T cells in repeated Plasmodium falciparum infection. Vgamma9/Vdelta2+ and Vdelta2-negative gammadelta T cells were flow-sorted from PBMC for bulk sequencing. TCRdb fed the multiplex PCR reads into CATT to redo clone calling. The sample contains 80,000 to 95,000 delta-chain clones, over 1.3% of which appear only once. Material for sequencing was gamma-delta T cells from blood. These receptors all come from a pool of human donors (malaria-infected and uninfected, not separated).

With respect to this clone: A single base is all that separates this from a far larger clone, so a read error is likely. Other nucleotide sequences from this sample produce the same CDR3. The chain employs TRDV1 and TRDJ1; a weak D match, TRDD3 (6 bases). TCRdb offers no J gene call, so here the DNA was matched to germline to obtain one. Germline lookup yields CDR1 TSWWSYY and CDR2 QGS. The CDR3 consists of 19 residues. The CDR3 DNA is TGTGCTCTCGGGGATCCTCTGTTGGGGATCACCTCGTACACCGATAAACTCATCTTT. Translation: CALGDPLLGITSYTDKLIF.

This clone occurred a few times. This likely reflects a read error, since a far larger clone is one base away. Other DNA sequences in this specimen translate into the identical CDR3. The V segment is TRDV2, and no J call was made; the tabulated D call, TRDD3, remains unverified against the DNA. Germline CDR1 and CDR2: GEAIGNYY and EKD. The CDR3 extends over 22 amino acids. In DNA form, the CDR3 reads TGTGCCTGTGAAACCTCGCCCTCGTACTGGGGGATACGCGTTCCCGACACCGATAAACTTATCTTT. This sequence encodes CACETSPSYWGIRVPDTDKLIF.

Concerning this clone itself: For this DNA, TCRdb reports the protein of a much larger clone, which diverges at residue 13, most likely from a read error; the protein presented here is translated directly from the DNA. The J gene is TRDJ1, the V gene TRDV1, with TRDD3 as a possible D gene (5 bases). Matching the DNA to germline supplied the J gene, which TCRdb does not give. The CDR3 has 20 residues. Germline CDR1 TSWWSYY, CDR2 QGS. V was pared by 2 bases and J by 4 bases, with 29 bases between. In DNA, the CDR3 is TGTGCTCTTGGGGAAGGAGCGCCTTTACGTCCGGGGAATACAGTCGATAAACTCATCTTT. Its translation: CALGEGAPLRPGNTVDKLIF.

This clone was counted only a few times. The protein given by TCRdb reflects a much larger clone and differs at residue 20 from this DNA's translation, likely from a read error; the protein shown is the DNA's translation. The CDR3 spells CACDTVTIGDTQGSWDTRQVFF. The DNA for the CDR3 is TGTGCCTGTGACACCGTTACGATAGGGGATACGCAAGGGTCCTGGGACACCCGACAGGTGTTTTTC. The V gene reported is TRDV2; the J gene is uncalled; the D call of TRDD3 is as the table states it, not checked on the DNA. Looked up from germline, CDR1 is GEAIGNYY and CDR2 is EKD. The length of the CDR3 is 22 residues.

A note on this clone: The protein in TCRdb stems from a much larger clone and differs at residue 4 from this DNA's translation, likely a read error; here the protein is translated from the DNA. The chain employs TRDV2 and TRDJ1; TRDD2 might be the D (5 bases). V was trimmed by 5 bases and J by 3 bases, leaving 18 bases between them. CDR1 is GEAIGNYY, CDR2 EKD, per germline. This CDR3 region has 15 residues. CDR3 amino acids: CACGPLLLRADKLIF. The CDR3 coding sequence is TGTGCCTGTGGCCCTCTACTCCTAAGAGCCGATAAACTCATCTTT.

Points on this clone: This DNA's translation and the protein TCRdb lists, from a much larger clone, do not match at residue 6, likely due to a read error; the protein shown is translated from the DNA. The chain is built from TRDV2 and TRDJ2; D remains unclear. The J gene, absent from TCRdb, was called here by matching the DNA to germline. The CDR3 is 14 residues long. Trimming took off 0 bases at V and 0 bases at J, with 4 bases between the two ends. CDR1 and CDR2 from the germline V gene are GEAIGNYY and EKD. The CDR3 reads CACDTVALTAQLFF. The CDR3 region has the DNA TGTGCCTGTGACACCGTTGCTTTGACAGCACAACTCTTCTTT.

This clone was counted a few times. This chain's CDR3 is CALGERPAYTLGETAQLFF. The CDR3, as DNA: TGTGCTCTTGGGGAACGCCCGGCCTATACACTGGGGGAGACAGCACAACTCTTCTTT. The rearrangement joins TRDV1 to TRDJ2; 9 bases align to TRDD3. Since TCRdb gives no J gene, matching the DNA to germline was used here to assign it. Germline CDR1 reads TSWWSYY; CDR2 reads QGS. V dropped 1 base and J dropped 4; count of bases not matched to a gene: 13. CDR3 length: 19 amino acids.

With respect to this clone: TCRdb's protein for this DNA is that of a much larger clone and differs from the translation at residue 9, likely a read error; the protein shown is the DNA translation. The V gene is TRDV1, the J gene TRDJ1; TRDD3 is a possible D gene (5 bases). Between the trimmed V and J ends, which lost 0 bases and 2 bases, there was a span of 13 bases. Looked up from germline, CDR1 is TSWWSYY and CDR2 is QGS. There are 16 residues in the CDR3. The CDR3 protein is CALGELPGSTTDKLIF. In nucleotides, the CDR3 is TGTGCTCTTGGGGAACTACCGGGGAGTACTACCGATAAACTCATCTTT.